Sequencing of this T cell receptor (beta chain) was carried out in a study of T cell responses to AZD1222 COVID-19 vaccine. The study, taken as a whole, reports: The sample set comprised mostly white British donors with more females, and clonal diversity was possibly underestimated. Spike-wide coverage was observed for vaccine-associated CD4 TCRs, with dominant responses at 160-218 and 743-854.

On this clone: Its antigen is not identified.

Germline V CDR1 and CDR2: MNHNY, SVGAGI (reference sequence). Trimming left V 2 bases short and J 5 bases short, with 17 bases between. CDR3 length: 16 amino acids. Second-dose intervals of approximately 4 or approximately 12 weeks were pooled. The assay was immunoSEQ multiplex PCR, and TCRdb's table has in-frame clones only and misses some. The repertoire holds under 45,000 clones, with over 70% as singletons. The TCR was taken from an adult who received the AZD1222 COVID-19 vaccine. The chain joins TRBV6-6 to TRBJ2-3; perhaps TRBD2 as D (6 bases). The sequenced sample was peripheral blood, obtained 28 days after the second AZD1222 dose. The CDR3 DNA reads TGTGCCAGCAGTTACGCCGTGGGGGGATTAGAAGATACGCAGTATTTT. Translation gives CASSYAVGGLEDTQYF.